Listed below are T cell receptor beta chains from one sample, sequenced in a study of shared clonotypes between healthy human individuals. Libraries were prepared by immunoSEQ multiplex PCR; TCRdb keeps only in-frame clonotypes and omits some of them. The sample includes approximately 650,000 clones, over 95% of them seen just once. Sequenced material: naive CD8+ T cells sorted from blood. These receptors were taken from a woman younger than 45 in good health. CDR3s include the opening cysteine and the closing phenylalanine or tryptophan. The D gene is left open where the match is weak. Not every row has a clone size; where given, it reads once, few, many or a size class.

size,J,D,V,CDR3,DNA
NA,TRBJ2-1,TRBD1,TRBV27,CASSFGRTGVEQFF,TGTGCCAGCAGTTTTGGGAGAACAGGGGTAGAGCAGTTCTTC
NA,TRBJ2-7,TRBD1,TRBV7-3,CASSLTAKTGIPYEQYF,TGTGCCAGCAGCTTAACAGCCAAGACAGGGATCCCCTACGAGCAGTACTTC
once,TRBJ1-2,NA,TRBV28,CASEGANYGYTF,TGTGCCAGCGAAGGGGCTAACTATGGCTACACCTTC
NA,TRBJ2-7,NA,TRBV4-2,CASSQLFGRDSYEQYF,TGTGCCAGCAGCCAACTCTTCGGACGGGACTCCTACGAGCAGTACTTC
NA,TRBJ1-5,TRBD1,TRBV7-2,CASSFPTGDQPQHF,TGTGCCAGCAGCTTCCCAACAGGGGATCAGCCCCAGCATTTT
NA,TRBJ2-7,NA,TRBV5-6,CASSFGGPYEQYF,TGTGCCAGCAGCTTTGGAGGTCCCTACGAGCAGTACTTC
NA,TRBJ2-7,NA,TRBV5-4,CASSLAQGFEQYF,TGTGCCAGCAGCTTGGCGCAGGGCTTTGAGCAGTACTTC
NA,TRBJ2-1,TRBD2,TRBV5-6,CASSLERGEQFF,TGTGCCAGCAGCTTGGAGCGGGGGGAGCAGTTCTTC
NA,TRBJ2-1,NA,TRBV5-4,CASSSLDKYNEQFF,TGTGCCAGCAGCTCCCTGGACAAGTACAATGAGCAGTTCTTC
NA,TRBJ2-1,TRBD1,TRBV29-1,CSVVGTGRYNEQFF,TGCAGCGTTGTCGGGACAGGCCGATACAATGAGCAGTTCTTC
NA,TRBJ2-5,NA,TRBV10-2,CASSEENGETQYF,TGCGCCAGCAGTGAGGAGAATGGAGAGACCCAGTACTTC
NA,TRBJ1-5,NA,TRBV27,CASRGTTNQPQHF,TGTGCCAGCAGGGGGACAACCAATCAGCCCCAGCATTTT
NA,TRBJ2-1,TRBD1,TRBV5-1,CASSLGTGGLKALNEQFF,TGCGCCAGCAGCTTGGGGACAGGGGGCCTCAAGGCACTTAATGAGCAGTTCTTC
NA,TRBJ2-1,NA,TRBV21-1,CASSKEERAETLTSGGYNEQFF,TGTGCCAGCAGCAAAGAAGAACGGGCAGAGACGCTAACTAGCGGGGGTTACAATGAGCAGTTCTTC
NA,TRBJ2-5,NA,TRBV4-1,CASSPPSPNQYF,TGCGCCAGCAGCCCCCCCTCACCCAACCAGTACTTC
once,TRBJ1-2,NA,TRBV13,CASNGRALGLGYGYTF,TGTGCCAGCAACGGCCGGGCCTTGGGACTGGGCTATGGCTACACCTTC
NA,TRBJ2-1,NA,TRBV29-1,CSVDGQGKTYNEQFF,TGCAGCGTTGACGGGCAGGGGAAGACCTACAATGAGCAGTTCTTC
NA,TRBJ1-1,TRBD1,TRBV11-3,CASSLVPPTGEDTEAFF,TGTGCCAGCAGCTTAGTTCCCCCAACAGGGGAGGACACTGAAGCTTTCTTT
NA,TRBJ2-7,NA,TRBV9,CASSVGRDLNYEQYF,TGTGCCAGCAGCGTAGGCAGGGATTTAAATTACGAGCAGTACTTC
NA,TRBJ1-5,NA,TRBV7-9,CASSFGGLNQPQHF,TGTGCCAGCAGCTTTGGGGGTTTGAATCAGCCCCAGCATTTT
NA,TRBJ2-1,NA,TRBV10-2,CASSEARVEQFF,TGCGCCAGCAGTGAGGCGCGGGTTGAGCAGTTCTTC
NA,TRBJ2-7,NA,TRBV11-2,CASSFAGTPYEQYF,TGTGCCAGCAGCTTCGCCGGGACTCCCTACGAGCAGTACTTC
NA,TRBJ2-7,NA,TRBV20-1,CSALVGREQYF,TGCAGTGCCCTTGTGGGCCGGGAGCAGTACTTC
NA,TRBJ2-3,TRBD2,TRBV7-6,CASSLDYSGVGTDTQYF,TGTGCCAGCAGCTTAGATTATAGCGGGGTAGGCACAGATACGCAGTATTTT
NA,TRBJ2-2,NA,TRBV28,CASSWRGITGELFF,TGTGCCAGCAGTTGGCGCGGGATTACCGGGGAGCTGTTTTTT
NA,TRBJ2-1,TRBD2,TRBV29-1,CSVEYPASGSSTPTYNEQFF,TGCAGCGTTGAATACCCGGCAAGCGGGAGTTCCACTCCCACCTACAATGAGCAGTTCTTC
NA,TRBJ2-5,TRBD2,TRBV13,CASSNIGLAGEETQYF,TGTGCCAGCAGCAATATAGGGCTAGCGGGGGAAGAGACCCAGTACTTC
NA,TRBJ2-1,NA,TRBV5-1,CASSYGWSSYNEQFF,TGCGCCAGCAGCTATGGGTGGAGCTCCTACAATGAGCAGTTCTTC
NA,TRBJ2-2,NA,TRBV27,CASSPRASVENTGELFF,TGTGCCAGCAGTCCCCGGGCTAGCGTTGAGAACACCGGGGAGCTGTTTTTT
NA,TRBJ2-1,NA,TRBV9,CASSGVRASSYNEQFF,TGTGCCAGCAGCGGCGTCAGGGCCAGCTCCTACAATGAGCAGTTCTTC
NA,TRBJ2-7,NA,TRBV27,CASSLPPWQYF,TGTGCCAGCAGTTTACCCCCCTGGCAGTACTTC
NA,TRBJ2-2,TRBD2,TRBV28,CAIWRGEGELFF,TGTGCCATTTGGCGGGGGGAAGGGGAGCTGTTTTTT
NA,TRBJ1-3,TRBD1,TRBV5-8,CASSLEGQGGSSGNTIYF,TGTGCCAGCAGCTTGGAGGGACAGGGGGGTTCATCTGGAAACACCATATATTTT
NA,TRBJ2-2,TRBD2,TRBV11-2,CASSFGLAVANTGELFF,TGTGCCAGCAGCTTCGGACTAGCGGTCGCGAACACCGGGGAGCTGTTTTTT
NA,TRBJ2-1,NA,TRBV14,CASSQAGTIMYNEQFF,TGTGCCAGCAGCCAAGCCGGGACAATAATGTACAATGAGCAGTTCTTC
NA,TRBJ2-3,TRBD2,TRBV19,CASSIGPWTSGRTDTQYF,TGTGCCAGTAGTATAGGCCCCTGGACTAGCGGCCGCACAGATACGCAGTATTTT
NA,TRBJ2-7,NA,TRBV28,CASSPTGYPYEQYF,TGTGCCAGCAGTCCGACAGGCTACCCCTACGAGCAGTACTTC
once,TRBJ2-1,TRBD2,TRBV29-1,CSVVLREGPIEQFF,TGCAGCGTTGTGTTGCGGGAGGGCCCGATTGAGCAGTTCTTC
NA,TRBJ2-3,NA,TRBV27,CASSLSRGTDTQYF,TGTGCCAGCAGTTTAAGTAGAGGCACAGATACGCAGTATTTT
NA,TRBJ2-1,TRBD2,TRBV9,CASSTYTWASGYNEQFF,TGTGCCAGCAGCACCTACACGTGGGCTAGCGGTTACAATGAGCAGTTCTTC
NA,TRBJ2-1,NA,TRBV27,CASGANNEQFF,TGTGCCAGCGGGGCGAACAATGAGCAGTTCTTC
NA,TRBJ2-1,TRBD2,TRBV19,CASSHLGVSGTSGDNEQFF,TGTGCCAGTAGCCATTTAGGGGTATCGGGGACTAGCGGGGACAATGAGCAGTTCTTC
NA,TRBJ2-3,NA,TRBV7-8,CASSLEVGSGDTQYF,TGTGCCAGCAGCTTAGAAGTGGGAAGCGGAGATACGCAGTATTTT
once,TRBJ2-2,NA,TRBV19,CASRSPFRENTGELFF,TGTGCCAGTAGATCCCCCTTTCGGGAGAACACCGGGGAGCTGTTTTTT
once,TRBJ2-7,NA,TRBV4-2,CASSQDAIGGYEQYF,TGTGCCAGCAGCCAAGATGCGATAGGGGGCTACGAGCAGTACTTC
NA,TRBJ2-2,NA,TRBV11-2,CASSNSRVWTGELFF,TGTGCCAGCAGCAATAGTAGGGTTTGGACCGGGGAGCTGTTTTTT
NA,TRBJ2-7,TRBD1,TRBV5-4,CASSFDRGAYEQYF,TGTGCCAGCAGTTTTGACAGGGGTGCGTACGAGCAGTACTTC
NA,TRBJ1-2,NA,TRBV27,CASSLSLSGALYGYTF,TGTGCCAGCAGTTTAAGTTTGTCAGGGGCCCTCTATGGCTACACCTTC
NA,TRBJ1-5,NA,TRBV10-1,CASSGRGGQPQHF,TGCGCCAGCAGTGGAAGGGGCGGGCAGCCCCAGCATTTT
NA,TRBJ1-2,NA,TRBV9,CASSGYRDPGYGYTF,TGTGCCAGCAGCGGATACCGGGACCCTGGTTATGGCTACACCTTC
NA,TRBJ2-2,TRBD2,TRBV9,CASSDPSGSLAGELFF,TGTGCCAGCAGCGACCCTAGCGGGAGTTTGGCCGGGGAGCTGTTTTTT
NA,TRBJ1-2,TRBD1,TRBV7-8,CASSLGTGTADGYTF,TGTGCCAGCAGCTTAGGGACAGGAACGGCTGATGGCTACACCTTC
once,TRBJ1-1,NA,TRBV2,CASSEGAGAFF,TGTGCCAGCAGTGAAGGGGCTGGAGCTTTCTTT
NA,TRBJ1-5,NA,TRBV6-5,CASSPQGYSNQPQHF,TGTGCCAGCAGCCCACAGGGCTATAGCAATCAGCCCCAGCATTTT
many,TRBJ1-1,NA,TRBV28,CASSPTPWTEAFF,TGTGCCAGCAGTCCGACGCCATGGACTGAAGCTTTCTTT
NA,TRBJ1-2,TRBD1,TRBV11-2,CASSLVGDRYGYTF,TGTGCCAGCAGCTTAGTCGGGGACAGATATGGCTACACCTTC
NA,TRBJ2-7,NA,TRBV7-8,CASSPTGRSYEQYF,TGTGCCAGCAGCCCCACTGGGAGGTCCTACGAGCAGTACTTC
NA,TRBJ2-1,TRBD2,TRBV7-2,CASKKGLAGVVNEQFF,TGTGCCAGCAAAAAAGGACTAGCGGGAGTAGTCAATGAGCAGTTCTTC
NA,TRBJ2-1,NA,TRBV30,CAWRDVSDEQFF,TGTGCCTGGAGGGACGTTTCGGATGAGCAGTTCTTC